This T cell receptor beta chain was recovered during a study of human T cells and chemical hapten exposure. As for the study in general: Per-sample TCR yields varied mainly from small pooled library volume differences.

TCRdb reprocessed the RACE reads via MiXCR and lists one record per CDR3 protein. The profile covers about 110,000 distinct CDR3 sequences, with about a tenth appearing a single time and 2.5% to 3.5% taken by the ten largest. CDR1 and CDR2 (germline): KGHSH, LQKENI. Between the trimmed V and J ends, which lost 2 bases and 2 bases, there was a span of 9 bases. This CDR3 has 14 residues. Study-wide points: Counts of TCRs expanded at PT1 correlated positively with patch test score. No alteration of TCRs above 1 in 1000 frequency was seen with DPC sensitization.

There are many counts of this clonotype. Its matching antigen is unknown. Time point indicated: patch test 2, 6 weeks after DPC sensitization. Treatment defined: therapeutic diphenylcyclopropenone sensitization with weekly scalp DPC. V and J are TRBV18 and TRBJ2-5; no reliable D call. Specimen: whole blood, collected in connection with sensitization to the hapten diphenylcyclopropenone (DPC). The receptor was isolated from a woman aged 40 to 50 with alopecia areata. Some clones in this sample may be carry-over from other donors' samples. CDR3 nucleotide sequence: TGTGCCAGCTCACCATTTCCAAATCAAGAGACCCAGTACTTC. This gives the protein CASSPFPNQETQYF. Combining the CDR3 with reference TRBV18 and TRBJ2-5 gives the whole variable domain NAGVMQNPRHLVRRRGQEARLRCSPMKGHSHVYWYRQLPEEGLKFMVYLQKENIIDESGMPKERFSAEFPKEGPSILRIQQVVRGDSAAYFCASSPFPNQETQYFGPGTRLLVL.